The sequence of this TCR beta chain was determined in a study of T cell clusters in autoimmune cytopenias. TRB was amplified by touch-down multiplex PCR, primer pools A and B combined. With the multiplex PCR reads reprocessed, TCRdb shows one record per CDR3 protein and no DNA. This repertoire includes roughly 4,000 distinct CDR3 sequences. The CDR3 is made up of 13 amino acids. Germline CDR1 and CDR2: MNHEY and SVGAGI. TRB amplification used roughly 250 ng of peripheral blood genomic DNA. These data also formed part of another study, on T cell repertoires in aging, cancer and after chemotherapy.

This clonotype was obtained from a human donor with an autoimmune cytopenia or autoimmune hepatitis (not recorded which). The sample was peripheral blood. The J gene is TRBJ2-2, the V gene TRBV6-5; absent DNA, TCRdb's TRBD1 call cannot be checked. The CDR3 is CASRLDSTGELFF.